This record covers a single T cell receptor beta chain. The sample comes from a study of Ad26.COV2.S vaccination and SARS-CoV-2 variants. The data were produced by immunoSEQ multiplex PCR, yet TCRdb's version contains in-frame clones alone and is incomplete. The repertoire holds some 340,000 clones, around 84% seen once, with 1.5% to 2.5% in the top ten. Germline values: CDR1 MNHEY, CDR2 SVGEGT. CDR3 size: 15 residues. The V end lost 2 bases, the J end lost 0 bases, and 11 bases lay between the germline ends. Treatment given: roughly 19 received Ad26.COV2.S at low or high dose, single or two shots; five or six received placebo; per-sample allocation not given. The samples were gathered on day 63 after the first injection of vaccine or placebo.

The clonotype comes from a person aged 18-65 years who received the Ad26.COV2.S COVID-19 vaccine or a placebo. The chain couples TRBV6-2 or TRBV6-3 to TRBJ2-7; D might be TRBD2 (5 bases). The sequencing here drew on peripheral blood, taken in a trial of Ad26.COV2.S vaccine versus placebo. CDR3 sequence reads: CASSYRGRSSYEQYF. The DNA of the CDR3 is TGTGCCAGCAGTTACCGGGGTCGGAGCTCCTACGAGCAGTACTTC.